What follows are 18 T cell receptor beta chains derived from one specimen sequenced in a study of breast tumors, draining lymph nodes, adjacent tissues. The lymph nodes were axillary draining lymph nodes from breast cancer patients. In TCRdb, the multiplex PCR reads were re-called with MiXCR into one record per CDR3 protein. The profile shows over 150,000 distinct CDR3 sequences, about 33% of them singletons. Material: axillary lymph node tissue. The source is a female donor with breast cancer. Some clones in this sample may be carry-over from other donors' samples.

This clonotype came up a few times. This rearrangement joins TRBV2 to TRBJ2-4; D might be TRBD1 (5 bases). This CDR3 is 12 amino acids long. V lost 4 bases and J 12 bases, leaving 13 bases between the germline ends. Germline CDR1 is SNHLY and CDR2 is FYNNEI. The CDR3 loop reads CASSGQIPNQYF. CDR3 in DNA: TGTGCCAGCAGTGGACAGATCCCAAATCAGTACTTC. The variable domain in full, with the rest retrieved from reference TRBV2 and TRBJ2-4, is EPEVTQTPSHQVTQMGQEVILRCVPISNHLYFYWYRQILGQKVEFLVSFYNNEISEKSEIFDDQFSVERPDGSNFTLKIRSTKLEDSAMYFCASSGQIPNQYFGAGTRLSVL.

J is TRBJ2-3 and V is TRBV10-3, with 9 bases matching TRBD2. J gave up 4 bases and V 3 bases, and 2 bases lay outside the gene matches. The CDR3 is 14 amino acids. In germline, CDR1 is ENHRY, CDR2 SYGVKD. CDR3 in amino acids: CAISDLAGADTQYF. The CDR3 nucleotides read TGTGCCATCAGTGACTTAGCGGGGGCAGATACGCAGTATTTT.

This clonotype came up many times. The gene calls are TRBV25-1 and TRBJ2-7; TRBD2 matches at 9 bases. J lost 7 bases, V lost 4 bases, and 11 bases had no gene match. This CDR3 is built from 15 residues. Germline CDR1 and CDR2: MGHDK and SYGVNS. The CDR3 loop is CASSGSWSGRLEQYF. CDR3 coding DNA: TGTGCCAGCAGTGGCTCATGGAGCGGGAGGTTAGAGCAGTACTTC.

This clonotype is deemed medium-sized (0.01 to 0.1%). The J gene is TRBJ1-6, the V gene TRBV27; D unresolved. Germline-derived CDR1 and CDR2 are MNHEY and SMNVEV (reference sequence). The CDR3 spans 15 residues. Deletions cut 3 bases from V and 9 bases from J, with 15 bases between. The CDR3 DNA reads TGTGCCAGCAGTTTCATAACGGACTCTCCTTCACCCCTCCACTTT. This codes for CASSFITDSPSPLHF.

Ten or more counts support this clonotype. The rearrangement joins TRBV9 to TRBJ2-5; 8 positions agree with TRBD1. CDR1 is SGDLS and CDR2 is YYNGEE in the germline V gene. V dropped 0 bases and J dropped 1; count of bases not matched to a gene: 2. The CDR3 contains 15 residues. The CDR3 here is CASSVDGTGQETQYF. The CDR3 nucleotides read TGTGCCAGCAGCGTAGACGGGACAGGCCAAGAGACCCAGTACTTC. The complete variable domain, with remaining parts taken from reference TRBV9 and TRBJ2-5, reads DSGVTQTPKHLITATGQRVTLRCSPRSGDLSVYWYQQSLDQGLQFLIQYYNGEERAKGNILERFSAQQFPDLHSELNLSSLELGDSALYFCASSVDGTGQETQYFGPGTRLLVL.

The chain combines TRBV9 with TRBJ1-1; weak D call: TRBD1 (6 bases). Trimming cost V 4 bases and J 5 bases, with 12 bases left between them. Per germline, CDR1 SGDLS and CDR2 YYNGEE. CDR3 length equals 13 residues. The CDR3, as DNA: TGTGCCAGCAGCCCCGAGGGGGATACTGAAGCTTTCTTT. Its translation: CASSPEGDTEAFF.

The CDR3 coding sequence is TGTGCCAGCAGCGACCCCGCCACTAGCGGGGGGGCCGGGGAGACCCAGTACTTC. Amino acids: CASSDPATSGGAGETQYF. The chain is built from TRBV7-2 and TRBJ2-5; the match to TRBD2 covers 13 bases. This CDR3 is built from 18 residues. The junction had 14 bases not matched to a gene; V was cut back by 5 bases and J by 5 bases. The germline CDR1 and CDR2 sequences are SGHTA and FQGNSA.

Worth noting for this clonotype: This may be a read error: a much more frequent sequence differs by one nucleotide. The rearrangement uses TRBV12-3 or TRBV12-4 and TRBJ2-7; a possible D gene is TRBD2 (6 bases). The CDR3 loop spans 14 amino acids. The CDR3 nucleotides are TGTGCCAGCGGTTTACGGAGGGGAATTTTGGAGCAGTACTTC. It is translated as CASGLRRGILEQYF.

This clonotype has a count of ten or more. The CDR3 sequence is CASSPSLGDNEQFF. CDR3 DNA: TGTGCCAGCAGCCCCAGTTTGGGGGACAATGAGCAGTTCTTC. The chain is built from TRBV7-9 and TRBJ2-1; D tentatively fits TRBD1 or TRBD2 (5 bases each). The CDR3 consists of 14 residues. Germline CDR1 and CDR2: SEHNR and FQNEAQ (reference sequence). Trimming pared 5 bases from V and 5 bases from J, leaving 13 bases between.

This clonotype was seen at least ten times. This sequence joins TRBV30 and TRBJ1-6; D might be TRBD1 (6 bases). Germline V gives CDR1 GTSNPN, CDR2 SVGIG (reference sequence). CDR3 length equals 13 residues. The V end lost 3 bases, the J end lost 8 bases, and 11 bases lay between the germline ends. CDR3 DNA sequence: TGTGCCTGGAGACGTGGGGGCCATTCACCCCTCCACTTT. Its translation is CAWRRGGHSPLHF.

Comments on this clonotype: At one boundary the junction diverges from the germline segment, which might be a read error. This chain joins TRBV7-6 and TRBJ1-2; 8 bases line up with TRBD1. CDR3 length: 15 amino acids. Germline lookup yields CDR1 SGHVS and CDR2 FNYEAQ. CDR3 sequence reads: CASGLITGGNYGYTF. For the CDR3, the DNA is TGTGCCAGCGGCTTAATTACAGGGGGGAACTATGGCTACACCTTC.

This clonotype occurred a few times. The chain recombines TRBV6-2 or TRBV6-3 with TRBJ2-5, with a weak D call TRBD2 (7 bases). This CDR3 has 16 residues. Trimming took off 2 bases at V and 5 bases at J, with 18 bases between the two ends. Germline V gives CDR1 MNHEY, CDR2 SVGEGT. The CDR3 spells CASSYLVGGPPETQYF. CDR3 DNA: TGTGCCAGCAGTTACCTGGTGGGGGGGCCGCCGGAGACCCAGTACTTC.

This clonotype was seen ten or more times. At one of its ends the junction is not consistent with the germline gene, which may arise from a read error. The chain couples TRBV6-1 to TRBJ2-2; TRBD1 agrees at 9 bases. The CDR3 loop spans 18 amino acids. From germline, CDR1 is MNHNS and CDR2 SASEGT. CDR3 sequence: CASRTRIGDRGNAGELFF. Here the CDR3 DNA reads TGTGCCAGCCGGACGCGTATTGGAGACAGGGGGAACGCCGGGGAGCTGTTTTTT.

This clonotype was recorded many times. V usage is TRBV20-1 and J usage is TRBJ2-1; TRBD2 matches 8 bases. With V trimmed by 5 bases and J by 3 bases, 6 bases remained unmatched. The germline gives CDR1 DFQATT, CDR2 SNEGSKA (reference sequence). The CDR3 extends over 14 amino acids. In DNA, the CDR3 is TGCAGTGCTGCCCCTAGCGGGTTCTACAATGAGCAGTTCTTC. Its protein is CSAAPSGFYNEQFF.

The CDR3 region has the DNA TGTGCCAGCAGCCAAGAGAAAGTTTACCTAGGACAGGGGAACACTGAAGCTTTCTTT. Its translation is CASSQEKVYLGQGNTEAFF. The chain joins TRBV14 to TRBJ1-1; 8 nucleotides match TRBD1. Germline V CDR1 and CDR2: SGHDN, FVKESK. V was clipped by 0 bases and J by 1 base; unmatched bases: 13. This CDR3 has 19 residues.

In the case of this clonotype: This may be a read error, as it is one base from a much larger clone. The gene calls are TRBV29-1 and TRBJ2-7; a possible D gene is TRBD2 (6 bases). The length of the CDR3 is 13 residues. Germline V lookup: CDR1 SQVTM, CDR2 ANQGSEA. The CDR3: CSVSGSEPYVQYF. The DNA for the CDR3 is TGCAGCGTTTCCGGGAGTGAACCCTACGTGCAGTACTTC.

This clonotype was recorded many times. This chain links TRBV2 with TRBJ2-5; 9 bases line up with TRBD2. Germline loops: CDR1 SNHLY, CDR2 FYNNEI. V lost 4 bases to trimming and J lost 1 base; unmatched junction nucleotides: 1. The length of the CDR3 is 14 residues. The CDR3 loop is CASSVAGAQETQYF. Written as DNA, the CDR3 is TGTGCCAGCAGTGTAGCGGGAGCCCAAGAGACCCAGTACTTC.

The chain combines TRBV3-1 with TRBJ2-1; 8 bases line up with TRBD2. In germline, CDR1 is LGHDT, CDR2 YNNKEL (reference sequence). This CDR3 is 16 amino acids long. J was trimmed by 1 base and V by 1 base; bases with no gene match: 3. The CDR3 DNA reads TGTGCCAGCAGCCAAGGCGGGGGGTTTTCCTACAATGAGCAGTTCTTC. This encodes CASSQGGGFSYNEQFF.